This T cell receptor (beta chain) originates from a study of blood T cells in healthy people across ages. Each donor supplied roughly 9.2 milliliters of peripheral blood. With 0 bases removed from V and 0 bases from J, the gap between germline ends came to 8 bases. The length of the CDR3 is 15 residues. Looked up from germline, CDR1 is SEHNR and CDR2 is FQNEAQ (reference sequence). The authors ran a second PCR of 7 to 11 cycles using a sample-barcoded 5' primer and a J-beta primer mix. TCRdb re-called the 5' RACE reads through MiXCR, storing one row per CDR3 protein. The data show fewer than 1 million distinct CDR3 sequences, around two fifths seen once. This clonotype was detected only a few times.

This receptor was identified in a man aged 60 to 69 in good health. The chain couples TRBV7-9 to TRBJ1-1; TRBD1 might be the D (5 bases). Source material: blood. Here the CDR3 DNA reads TGTGCCAGCAGCTTAGCGGCGGGGGTGAACACTGAAGCTTTCTTT. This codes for CASSLAAGVNTEAFF.